Listed here is a single T cell receptor beta chain. What it binds is unknown. Barcoded TCR alpha and TCR beta cDNA libraries with UMIs came from 5'RACE using constant-segment primers. TCRdb re-called the 5' RACE reads with MiXCR, one entry per CDR3 protein. Among just under 550,000 distinct CDR3 sequences listed, 20% were seen once. This entry is derived from a study of T-cell memory formation after mild COVID-19. Study-wide points: Clones contracting across day 15 to 85 had a balanced CD4/CD8 profile; later expanding clones leaned CD4+. Pre-infection memory harbored some responding clones, suggesting cross-reactive memory joined.

CDR3 length: 14 amino acids. Trimming removed 6 bases at V and 3 bases at J, with 11 bases between. In germline, CDR1 is SNHLY, CDR2 FYNNEI. The sample taken for sequencing was PBMCs or a T cell subset sorted from them (not recorded which). The chain links TRBV2 to TRBJ2-2; D tentatively fits TRBD1 or TRBD2 (5 bases each). The source of this sequence is an adult woman who had mild COVID-19 (a few samples of this study predate the infection). Cell type and time point are not known. CDR3 sequence (DNA): TGTGCCAGCAGGAGCGAGGGGTACACCGGGGAGCTGTTTTTT. Its translation is CASRSEGYTGELFF.